This TCR beta chain was retrieved from a study of T cell responses to AZD1222 COVID-19 vaccine. The protocol was immunoSEQ multiplex PCR, while the TCRdb copy is restricted to in-frame clones and leaves out a portion. There are approximately 270,000 clones in the sample; 85% to 95% occur only once, and 0.5% to 0.7% lies in the top ten. Study findings and constraints: Among spike-specific TCRs, nearly half reportedly target unmutated variant regions. With dominance at 160-218 and 743-854, vaccine-associated CD4 TCRs spanned spike. An increase in Spike-specific TCR breadth and depth was observed after two AZD1222 doses.

This clone was found once. Its target is not known. The sample in question was peripheral blood, obtained 28 days after the second AZD1222 dose. This clonotype was obtained from an adult who received the AZD1222 COVID-19 vaccine.

The CDR3 bases are TGTGCCAGCAGCCTTGACTTGTCTAGCAAGTCCTCCTACAATGAGCAGTTCTTC. As protein: CASSLDLSSKSSYNEQFF. The chain recombines TRBV28 with TRBJ2-1; possible D gene TRBD2, 5 bases. Germline CDR1 and CDR2: MDHEN and SYDVKM. V shed 6 bases and J shed 0 bases, with 21 bases lying between them. There are 18 residues in the CDR3.